The source of this T cell receptor (beta chain) is a study of PD-1 blockade in classical Hodgkin lymphoma. The data were produced by immunoSEQ multiplex PCR, yet TCRdb's version contains in-frame clones alone and is incomplete. The repertoire holds roughly 19,000 clones, with about 85% as singletons. The CDR3 runs to 15 residues. Looked up from germline, CDR1 is MNHEY and CDR2 is SMNVEV (reference sequence). The V gene lost 3 bases and the J gene lost 4 bases, with 15 bases spanning the gap. Described time point: cycle 4 day 1 (C4D1), after more than five weeks of nivolumab. The patients all showed relapse after autologous stem cell transplantation, while their brentuximab vedotin exposure varied. Magnetic negative selection, applied to thawed PBMCs, was used to isolate the CD8+ T cells. Progressive disease, partial response or complete response was each patient's best response. Concerning this clone itself: Its target is not known.

Study observations and caveats: Prior to therapy, complete responders displayed diversity much like that of newly diagnosed patients. Prior therapy or disease activity may underlie the repertoire differences, whose causes remain undefined. Newly diagnosed patients were reported to start with lower TCR diversity than healthy donors.

The source was CD8+ T cells from blood, collected before the fourth cycle of nivolumab. The sequence was collected from a human donor with classical Hodgkin lymphoma. The chain carries TRBV27 and TRBJ1-2; D perhaps matches TRBD1 (5 bases). The CDR3 here is CASSLGQAGVYGYTF. In DNA, the CDR3 is TGTGCCAGCAGTTTGGGGCAGGCCGGAGTCTATGGCTACACCTTC.